This TCR beta chain was identified in a study of T cell responses to AZD1222 COVID-19 vaccine. Regarding the study as a whole: White British people made up most donors, females outnumbered males, and clonal diversity was possibly underestimated.

Produced via immunoSEQ multiplex PCR; TCRdb's table is partial and in-frame only. This sample carries about 130,000 clones, under 90% of them seen once, and the ten largest clones take 6.3%. On this clone itself: The antigen is unknown.

V was cut by 0 bases and J by 10 bases, with 18 bases left in between. The germline gives CDR1 MNHEY, CDR2 SVGAGI. The CDR3 is 15 amino acids. This sequence joins TRBV6-5 and TRBJ1-1, with a weak D call TRBD1 (6 bases). The source of this sequence is an adult in good health. The material sequenced was peripheral blood, taken on day 0 of AZD1222 vaccination. Here the CDR3 reads CASSYSIVGGVSAFF. CDR3 bases: TGTGCCAGCAGTTACTCGATTGTTGGGGGCGTCTCAGCTTTCTTT.